The entry that follows covers one TCR beta chain sequence. The protocol was immunoSEQ multiplex PCR, while the TCRdb copy is restricted to in-frame clones and leaves out a portion. The sample consists of over 35,000 clones, around four fifths of them appearing once. This entry is derived from a study of blood T cell repertoires in COVID-19. Overall study: Acute and convalescent COVID-19 samples came from the United States, Italy and Spain.

V lost 0 bases and J lost 0, with 9 bases in between. CDR3 length equals 15 residues. The germline CDR1 and CDR2 sequences are SGHRS and YFSETQ. The chain uses TRBV5-1 and TRBJ1-2; possibly TRBD1 for D (5 bases). The sequencing sample was made of peripheral blood. This clonotype was sampled from a human donor in a cohort sampled during active COVID-19. For the CDR3, the DNA is TGCGCCAGCAGCTTGGCCCCAGGGACTAACTATGGCTACACCTTC. This codes for CASSLAPGTNYGYTF.